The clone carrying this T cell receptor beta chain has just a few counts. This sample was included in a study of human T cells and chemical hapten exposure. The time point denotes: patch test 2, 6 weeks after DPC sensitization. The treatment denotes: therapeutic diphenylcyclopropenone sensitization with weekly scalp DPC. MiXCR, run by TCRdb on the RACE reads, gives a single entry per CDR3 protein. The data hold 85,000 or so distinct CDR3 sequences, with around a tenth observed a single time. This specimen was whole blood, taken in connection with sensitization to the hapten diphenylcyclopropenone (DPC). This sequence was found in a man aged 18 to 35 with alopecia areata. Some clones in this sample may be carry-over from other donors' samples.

The CDR3, as DNA: TGTGCCAGCAGGGGGGCACAGGGAGCAAACGAGCAGTACGTC. The encoded protein is CASRGAQGANEQYV. The rearrangement uses TRBV27 and TRBJ2-7, with TRBD1 as a possible D gene (6 bases). Trimming removed 6 bases from V and 5 bases from J, with 17 bases in between. The CDR3 is 14 residues long. Germline-derived CDR1 and CDR2 are MNHEY and SMNVEV (reference sequence).